The clone carrying this T cell receptor beta chain was counted a single time. Its cognate antigen is unknown. The V end lost 7 bases, the J end lost 4 bases, and 13 bases lay between the germline ends. Germline V gives CDR1 MNHNY, CDR2 SVGAGI (reference sequence). The CDR3 loop spans 13 amino acids. Sequencing used immunoSEQ multiplex PCR; TCRdb keeps in-frame clones, though not all of them. Of about 260,000 clones detected, 80% to 95% appear once; the ten largest clones hold 0.5% to 0.7%. This sample stems from a study of T cell responses to AZD1222 COVID-19 vaccine. Study outcomes and limitations: Spike as a whole was targeted by vaccine-associated CD4 TCRs, dominant at 160-218 and 743-854.

This clonotype was sampled from an adult in good health. This specimen was peripheral blood, taken on day 0 of AZD1222 vaccination. The chain joins TRBV6-6 to TRBJ1-1, with a possible D match to TRBD1 (5 bases). This CDR3 reads CASTLPGGTEAFF. The CDR3 DNA sequence: TGTGCCAGCACTTTACCCGGGGGCACTGAAGCTTTCTTT.